The source of this T cell receptor beta chain is a study of regulatory T cells in long-lasting Graves disease (dated by TCRdb to the early 2020s). Notes on the research overall: Antithyroid drugs had been taken for less than 3 months by newly diagnosed Graves' disease patients. Patients with persistent Graves' disease were compared with patients with newly diagnosed Graves' disease using TCR sequencing and RNA sequencing of peripheral blood. The study took place in China and was registered as a clinical trial. A total of around 33 samples underwent TCR sequencing, from about 13 patients with persistent Graves' disease and some 20 patients with newly diagnosed Graves' disease. General findings and caveats noted by the study authors: Lower TCR Shannon entropy and fewer highly expanded clones were observed in persistent Graves' disease patients than in newly diagnosed patients, which suggested clonal expansion. Because the primary lesion, thyroid tissue, could not be accessed, the study looked at peripheral blood alone. TRBV28, TRBJ1-2 and TRBJ2-5 were preferentially used in persistent disease, while TRBV20-1 and TRBJ2-1 were favored in newly diagnosed disease. More public clonotypes were shared among persistent patients (2,741) than among newly diagnosed patients (roughly 1,000). Sequencing and analysis were limited to the TCR beta chain. The small sample size was acknowledged by the authors as a limitation that may reduce accuracy.

The sample's time point label, in plain terms: newly diagnosed GD, antithyroid drugs for less than 3 months. For both TCR sequencing and RNA sequencing, RNA was extracted from PBMCs using TRIzol. Graves' disease was diagnosed according to American Thyroid Association guidelines. Patients for the study were recruited at an endocrinology department in Xi'an, China. From each patient, nine milliliters of peripheral blood was collected into an EDTA anticoagulant tube. PBMCs were isolated by Ficoll Paque Plus density gradient separation without further T cell sorting. RNA quality was checked with an Agilent 2100 Bioanalyzer and agarose gel, and concentration with a NanoDrop 2000. In regard to this clonotype: There is no known antigen for this receptor. Base quality data are lacking; no much larger clone is found one base away.

Library creation used multiplex PCR. Reads for this sample came from an Illumina HiSeq 4000. iRepertoire HTBI primers and Arm-PCR amplification of CDR3 regions were used to construct TCR beta libraries. Gel purification was performed on PCR products prior to sequencing. As for the original processing: Across samples, about 64 TRBV and 14 TRBJ segments were identified and used for gene usage analysis of CDR3 amino acid clonotypes. COPE and FqMerger were used to merge the filtered high-quality paired reads into contigs. BLAST was used to align contigs to IMGT TRBV, TRBD and TRBJ reference genes, and CDR3 was defined according to IMGT. Any clonotype with a frequency above 0.1% was counted as a highly expanded clone. Repertoire diversity was measured by Shannon entropy, and V-J evenness by the Gini coefficient. Public clonotypes were defined as clonotypes shared by more than one individual. TCRdb itself trimmed the public reads at Q25 with fastp, ran MiXCR and retained productive beta chains. Each record represents a unique CDR3 protein, reported with the most common genes and DNA among its rows. None of the V and J calls come from the authors' own analysis; TCRdb made them. This sample has hundreds of thousands of distinct CDR3 sequences in its table, and 15% to 20% of those were observed once. The ten largest account for 15% to 20% of the sample.

The germline V gene provides CDR1 MNHEY and CDR2 SVGEGT. Cut back by 0 bases and 3 bases, the V and J ends lie 9 bases apart. The CDR3 runs 14 amino acids, cysteine and phenylalanine included. CDR3 DNA only is kept here, 42 bases in frame from base 1. The same sample was also studied in work on T cells in Graves' hyperthyroidism and ophthalmopathy. Per the second study: Stable Graves' hyperthyroidism was defined as no progression to ophthalmopathy during 18 months of follow-up. Hyperthyroidism patients were newly diagnosed, with disease duration under 2 months, and aged 18 to 65 years. Exclusion was applied to patients with uncontrolled infections, other autoimmune diseases, pregnancy or lactation. Diagnoses were established on the basis of clinical symptoms, serum thyroxine and TRAb, thyroid ultrasound, and orbital computed tomography. The first round of RT-PCR for the TCR CDR3 was performed with the HTBI primer set and the Qiagen OneStep RT-PCR kit. Most expanded thyroid clonotypes (frequency above 0.001) were also found in blood, which suggests that blood repertoires may mirror thyroid immune responses. In cross-validation, a model built on a 13 V-J signature told ophthalmopathy apart from stable hyperthyroidism with 85% to 90% sensitivity and approximately 84% specificity, and in testing the same model reached 80%/75%. In validation, progression to ophthalmopathy was predicted by the model with roughly 69% sensitivity and roughly 72% specificity, a median of approximately 6.5 months before onset. To identify TCR V-J signatures that set the groups apart, the researchers used a discovery cohort of about a hundred patients, made up of roughly 40 with Graves' ophthalmopathy and 57 with stable Graves' hyperthyroidism. Prospective prediction of ophthalmopathy was tested in an independent validation cohort of approximately 18 hyperthyroidism patients and 15 to 17 patients who later progressed to ophthalmopathy. The 75 to 100 discovery patients were randomly divided into training and test sets at a 7:3 ratio. In roughly six Graves' hyperthyroidism patients, the study also compared T-cell repertoires from thyroid tissue with T-cell repertoires from blood. Following sampling, methimazole starting at 30 mg daily was given to hyperthyroidism patients, and high-dose intravenous methylprednisolone was given to ophthalmopathy patients. Libraries were constructed in a second round of multiplex PCR, after which size selection and purification were performed. Sequencing of the libraries was done on an Illumina HiSeq2000 using paired-end 100 bp reads. Raw data were processed with SOAPnuke, discarding reads with adapters, uncalled bases, mean Phred below 15, or no exact constant-primer or identifier match. COPE v1.2.5 was used to merge the high-quality paired reads, and each unique nucleotide sequence was defined as a clonotype. MiTCR v1.1 was used to align clonotypes to the IMGT TRBV, TRBD and TRBJ reference segments. Only V-J combinations with frequency above 0.0001, covering 99.2% of repertoires, were analysed. The TCS score was defined as the ratio of F50 (clonal expansion) to E x V (chaos), calculated using BLOSUM62-based TCRdist between CDR3 peptides within each V-J. Welch's t-statistics and random forest reduced around 510 V-J features to 10 to 15, which were used in a naive Bayes classifier (R e1071). Sample size was not statistically predetermined, and investigators were not blinded to group allocation. The paper describes TCR Vbeta CDR3 sequencing of about 140 peripheral blood samples, made up of fewer than 50 ophthalmopathy patients, 70 to 75 hyperthyroidism patients and 17 progressor patients.

The chain is assembled from TRBV6-2 or TRBV6-3 and TRBJ2-7; the D segment may tentatively be TRBD1 or TRBD2, each giving 5 matched bases. The sample here was peripheral blood mononuclear cells (PBMCs), taken at new diagnosis, from a patient treated with antithyroid drugs. The TCR originated in a woman aged 25 to 39 with Graves disease. Donor details come from another sample of the same person, matched by shared clones. CDR3 reads: CASSYSEGHYEQYF. DNA sequence: TGTGCCAGCAGTTACTCTGAGGGGCACTACGAGCAGTACTTC.